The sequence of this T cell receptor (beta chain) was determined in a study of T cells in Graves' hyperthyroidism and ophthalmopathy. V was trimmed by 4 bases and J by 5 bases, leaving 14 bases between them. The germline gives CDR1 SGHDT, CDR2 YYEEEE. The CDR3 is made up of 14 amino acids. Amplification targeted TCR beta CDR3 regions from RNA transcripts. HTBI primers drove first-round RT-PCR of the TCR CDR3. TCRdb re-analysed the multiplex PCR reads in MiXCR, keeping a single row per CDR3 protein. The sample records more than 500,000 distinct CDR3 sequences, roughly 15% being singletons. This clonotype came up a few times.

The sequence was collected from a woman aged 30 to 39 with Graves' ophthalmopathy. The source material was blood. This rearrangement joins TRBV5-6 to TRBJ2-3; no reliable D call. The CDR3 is CASSPTRVEDTQYF. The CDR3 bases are TGTGCCAGCAGCCCGACAAGGGTGGAAGATACGCAGTATTTT. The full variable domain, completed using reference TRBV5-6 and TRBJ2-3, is DAGVTQSPTHLIKTRGQQVTLRCSPKSGHDTVSWYQQALGQGPQFIFQYYEEEERQRGNFPDRFSGHQFPNYSSELNVNALLLGDSALYLCASSPTRVEDTQYFGPGTRLTVL.